This TCR beta chain derives from a study of glioma-infiltrating T cells. Study findings and constraints: Non-neoplastic patients had below-expected tissue-blood divergence, while all gliomas exceeded expectation. Only very few CDR3 sequences appeared in both tissue and blood.

The CDR3 runs 16 residues. Trimming stripped 5 bases from V and 4 bases from J, with 20 bases between. Germline V gene lookup returns CDR1 MDHEN and CDR2 SYDVKM. Using RNA template, CDR3s of TCR alpha and beta were amplified with iRepertoire arm-PCR. For one-step reverse transcription and amplification, about 90-400 ng of tissue mRNA or PBMC total RNA was used. TCRdb itself ran the multiplex PCR reads through MiXCR, one entry per CDR3 protein. The sample lists approximately 120,000 distinct CDR3 sequences, roughly 24% occurring once. Ten or more counts support this clonotype. What it recognizes is unknown.

This receptor was obtained from a human donor with low-grade glioma or glioblastoma, undergoing nonglioma brain surgery, or in good health (not recorded which). The sample was glioma tissue, nonneoplastic brain tissue, or PBMCs (not recorded which). The V call is TRBV28, the J call TRBJ2-5; perhaps TRBD2 as D (5 bases). The DNA of the CDR3 is TGTGCCAGCAGTCTCCCGTTTGGGAGTATGACAGAGACCCAGTACTTC. It encodes CASSLPFGSMTETQYF. The full variable domain, its missing parts supplied by reference TRBV28 and TRBJ2-5, is DVKVTQSSRYLVKRTGEKVFLECVQDMDHENMFWYRQDPGLGLRLIYFSYDVKMKEKGDIPEGYSVSREKKERFSLILESASTNQTSMYLCASSLPFGSMTETQYFGPGTRLLVL.